These 5 T cell receptor beta chains were sequenced from one sample in a study of OX40 agonist ivuxolimab in advanced cancers. The repertoire was sequenced with immunoSEQ multiplex PCR; TCRdb's copy has only in-frame clones and lacks some. The sample carries 25,000 to 35,000 clones, roughly 84% recorded once. The specimen was CD4+ or CD8+ T cells sorted from blood, collected in a trial of the OX40 agonist ivuxolimab. These receptors all come from an adult with an advanced solid tumor such as melanoma, head and neck, liver or kidney cancer.

The chain carries TRBV14 and TRBJ2-7; D is unclear. V lost 4 bases to trimming and J lost 6 bases, with 10 bases between them. The CDR3 consists of 12 residues. Germline CDR1 is SGHDN and CDR2 is FVKESK. CDR3 loop: CASSPGWGEQYF. The DNA of the CDR3 is TGTGCCAGCAGCCCTGGGTGGGGCGAGCAGTACTTC.

This clone was recorded once. The V call is TRBV6-1, the J call TRBJ2-5; 7 bases fit TRBD1. V lost 3 bases to trimming and J lost 3 bases; unmatched junction nucleotides: 10. The CDR3 is made up of 16 amino acids. The germline gives CDR1 MNHNS, CDR2 SASEGT. For the CDR3, the DNA is TGTGCCAGCAGTGAGATGACAGGGACGGTAGAAGAGACCCAGTACTTC. It codes for CASSEMTGTVEETQYF.

The CDR3 nucleotides read TGTGCCAGCAGCCATGGAAGACAGGCCCTTGGTGGCAATGAGCAGTTCTTC. It translates to CASSHGRQALGGNEQFF. The rearrangement joins TRBV9 to TRBJ2-1; TRBD1 might be the D (6 bases). Germline V CDR1 and CDR2: SGDLS, YYNGEE. The V end lost 4 bases, the J end lost 6 bases, and 23 bases lay between the germline ends. CDR3 length: 17 amino acids. The whole variable domain, remainder taken from reference TRBV9 and TRBJ2-1, is DSGVTQTPKHLITATGQRVTLRCSPRSGDLSVYWYQQSLDQGLQFLIQYYNGEERAKGNILERFSAQQFPDLHSELNLSSLELGDSALYFCASSHGRQALGGNEQFFGPGTRLTVL.

CDR3 in amino acids: CATSRDQGEDEQYF. The CDR3 bases are TGTGCCACCAGCAGAGACCAGGGCGAGGACGAGCAGTACTTC. The chain recombines TRBV15 with TRBJ2-7, with a weak D call TRBD1 (5 bases). Looked up from germline, CDR1 is LNHNV and CDR2 is YYDKDF (reference sequence). V gave up 0 bases and J gave up 5 bases, with 11 bases separating them. CDR3 length: 14 residues.

CDR3 residues: CATSPEGNTGELFF. DNA of the CDR3: TGTGCCACCAGCCCAGAGGGGAACACCGGGGAGCTGTTTTTT. The chain joins TRBV15 to TRBJ2-2; D is possibly TRBD2 (5 bases). The ends were cut back, 5 bases at V and 1 base at J, with 8 bases in the middle. This CDR3 region has 14 residues. Per germline, CDR1 LNHNV and CDR2 YYDKDF (reference sequence).